The 11 T cell receptor beta chains listed next were all sequenced from one sample in a study of blood T cells in healthy people across ages. Using a J-beta primer mix together with a sample-barcoded 5' primer, a second PCR was run for roughly 7 to 12 cycles. From the 5' RACE reads, TCRdb called clonotypes with MiXCR, one entry per CDR3 protein. The repertoire holds 800,000 to 950,000 distinct CDR3 sequences, 29% seen once, with 10% in the top ten. These same data were also listed under a study on T cells of mothers and their children.

What was sequenced was blood. These receptors were taken from a middle-aged woman in good health.

The chain recombines TRBV20-1 with TRBJ1-5, with D maybe TRBD1 (5 bases). V was pared by 0 bases and J by 3 bases, with 18 bases between. The CDR3 has 17 residues. Germline CDR1 and CDR2: DFQATT and SNEGSKA (reference sequence). This CDR3 reads CSARDLVDKRYNQPQHF. CDR3 DNA sequence: TGCAGTGCTAGAGATCTCGTGGACAAAAGGTACAATCAGCCCCAGCATTTT.

On this clonotype: The junction departs from the called germline gene at one end, perhaps through a read error. The chain is built from TRBV2 and TRBJ2-3, with D maybe TRBD1 (6 bases). CDR3 size: 13 residues. Germline values: CDR1 SNHLY, CDR2 FYNNEI. The CDR3: CTSTQGTTDTQYF. Written as DNA, the CDR3 is TGTACCAGCACTCAGGGGACCACAGATACGCAGTATTTT.

This clonotype has a count of ten or more. This chain joins TRBV27 and TRBJ2-7; 8 nucleotides match TRBD2. CDR3 length: 15 amino acids. The V gene end was trimmed by 5 bases and the J gene end by 2 bases; junction bases not matched to a gene: 8. The germline gives CDR1 MNHEY, CDR2 SMNVEV (reference sequence). CDR3 residues: CASSLGRGRAYEQYF. The CDR3, as DNA: TGTGCCAGCAGTCTCGGGAGGGGCAGGGCCTACGAGCAGTACTTC.

This clonotype came up many times. One end of the junction varies from germline; a read error may be responsible. The rearrangement uses TRBV7-7 and TRBJ2-5; possibly TRBD2 for D (5 bases). Germline assignment: CDR1 SSHAT and CDR2 FNYEAQ (reference sequence). The CDR3 loop spans 14 amino acids. CDR3 nucleotide sequence: TGTGCTAGCAGCTTACTCGGGGTTCTGGAGACCCAGTACTTC. Amino acids: CASSLLGVLETQYF.

This clonotype was seen at least ten times. V gene TRBV28 combines with J gene TRBJ2-7; 8 bases fit TRBD1. The V segment lost 4 bases and the J segment 3 bases; nucleotides outside the gene matches: 8. CDR3 length: 15 residues. Germline V lookup: CDR1 MDHEN, CDR2 SYDVKM. The CDR3 loop is CASSSRQGSFYEQYF. The DNA of the CDR3 is TGTGCCAGCAGTTCAAGACAGGGGTCCTTCTACGAGCAGTACTTC.

This clonotype was seen ten or more times. The genes are TRBV20-1 and TRBJ2-1; 9 nucleotides line up with TRBD1. V trimming: 3 bases; J trimming: 4 bases; junction bases outside the gene matches: 10. CDR3 length equals 16 residues. Germline CDR1 DFQATT, CDR2 SNEGSKA (reference sequence). The DNA of the CDR3 is TGCAGTGCTAGGGGGACCGGGACAGGGAAGTACAATGAGCAGTTCTTC. Amino acid sequence: CSARGTGTGKYNEQFF.

The chain links TRBV6-2 or TRBV6-3 to TRBJ2-4, with 11 bases fitting TRBD1. V was pared by 5 bases and J by 13 bases, with 10 bases of the junction left unmatched. The CDR3 consists of 14 residues. Per the germline V gene, CDR1 is MNHEY and CDR2 is SVGEGT. The CDR3 here is CASSLGQGAYGQYF. In nucleotides, the CDR3 is TGTGCCAGCAGTCTAGGACAGGGGGCGTACGGGCAGTACTTC.

This clonotype was picked up a small number of times. The V call is TRBV7-8, the J call TRBJ2-3; D call uncertain. Germline V gene sequence: CDR1 SGHVS, CDR2 FQNEAQ. Trimming took off 1 base at V and 4 bases at J, with 9 bases between the two ends. There are 14 residues in the CDR3. DNA of the CDR3: TGTGCCAGCAGCTTAGTGTCCAGCCCAGATACGCAGTATTTT. Protein sequence: CASSLVSSPDTQYF.

Points on this clonotype: The junction departs from germline at one end; a sequencing error may be responsible. The chain uses TRBV19 and TRBJ1-5, with 9 bases that match TRBD1. The germline V gene encodes CDR1 LNHDA and CDR2 SQIVND (reference sequence). There are 14 residues in the CDR3. The chain's CDR3 is CASRTGAFNRPQHF. In DNA form, the CDR3 reads TGTGCCAGCCGGACAGGGGCCTTTAATCGGCCCCAGCATTTT. Using reference TRBV19 and TRBJ1-5 for the parts outside the CDR3, the full variable domain is DGGITQSPKYLFRKEGQNVTLSCEQNLNHDAMYWYRQDPGQGLRLIYYSQIVNDFQKGDIAEGYSVSREKKESFPLTVTSAQKNPTAFYLCASRTGAFNRPQHFGDGTRLSIL.

This clonotype was counted a few times. The rearrangement joins TRBV6-5 to TRBJ2-2, with TRBD2 matching over 8 bases. With V trimmed by 5 bases and J by 0 bases, 2 bases remained unmatched. The CDR3 spans 15 residues. Germline V lookup: CDR1 MNHEY, CDR2 SVGAGI. The CDR3 loop is CASSTGGANTGELFF. CDR3 sequence (DNA): TGTGCCAGCAGTACCGGGGGGGCGAACACCGGGGAGCTGTTTTTT.

With respect to this clonotype: Its ends do not fully match the called genes, so a read error is possible. The V call is TRBV24-1, the J call TRBJ2-1; D tentatively fits TRBD1 or TRBD2 (5 bases each). Germline loops: CDR1 KGHDR, CDR2 SFDVKD. This CDR3 contains 15 residues. CDR3 in amino acids: CTTSAFLGDYNEQFF. The CDR3 region has the DNA TGTACCACCAGTGCCTTCTTGGGGGACTACAATGAGCAGTTCTTC.